These T cell receptor beta chains were read from a single sample in a study of radiotherapy plus CTLA-4 blockade in lung cancer. Repertoires were generated with immunoSEQ multiplex PCR, while TCRdb's copy carries only in-frame clones and drops some. The profile shows some 46,000 clones, approximately 80% of them singletons. The sample was peripheral blood, taken from a patient treated with radiotherapy plus ipilimumab. The receptors were sampled from a human donor with non-small cell lung cancer whose response to radiotherapy plus ipilimumab could not be evaluated. The CDR3 runs from the conserved cysteine through the conserved F or W. The D gene is left open where the match is weak. Only part of the rows carry a size: once, few, many, or a class if the clone is expanded.

len | abundance | j_gene | v_gene | d_gene | CDR3nt | CDR3aa
16 | few | TRBJ1-4 | TRBV4-1 | TRBD1 | TGCGCCAGCAGCCAATGGGACAGGGGTGCTAATGAAAAACTGTTTTTT | CASSQWDRGANEKLFF
14 | once | TRBJ2-1 | TRBV5-1 | TRBD1 | TGCGCCAGCAGCACGAGACAGGGGCTGGATGAGCAGTTCTTC | CASSTRQGLDEQFF
15 | NA | TRBJ1-3 | TRBV7-2 | NA | TGTGCCAGCAGCGCGGGGACGGCCTCTGGAAACACCATATATTTT | CASSAGTASGNTIYF
12 | NA | TRBJ1-2 | TRBV29-1 | TRBD1 | TGCAGCGTTGATATGACAGGGGGCGGCTACACCTTC | CSVDMTGGGYTF
12 | once | TRBJ1-1 | TRBV6-8 | NA | TGTGCCAGCCGAGTGAAAGGGGTGAAAGCTTTCTTT | CASRVKGVKAFF
13 | NA | TRBJ1-3 | TRBV28 | NA | TGTGCCAGCAGTTATGGCCAAGGAAACACCATATATTTT | CASSYGQGNTIYF
15 | NA | TRBJ2-3 | TRBV4-2 | TRBD2 | TGTGCCAGCAGCCAAGACGCGGGAGGAACAGATACGCAGTATTTT | CASSQDAGGTDTQYF
15 | NA | TRBJ1-2 | TRBV2 | TRBD1 | TGTGCCAGCCTTACCGTGCACAGGGGGCGTTTTGGCTACACCTTC | CASLTVHRGRFGYTF
13 | NA | TRBJ2-7 | TRBV30 | NA | TGTGCCTGGACACGGGGGAGCTCCTACGAGCAGTACTTC | CAWTRGSSYEQYF
12 | NA | TRBJ1-2 | TRBV6-5 | NA | TGTGCCGGCAGTCAGGGTTTCTATGGCTACACCTTC | CAGSQGFYGYTF
13 | NA | TRBJ2-5 | TRBV6-6 | NA | TGTGCCAGCAGCCGTACTAGAATGGAGACCCAGTACTTC | CASSRTRMETQYF